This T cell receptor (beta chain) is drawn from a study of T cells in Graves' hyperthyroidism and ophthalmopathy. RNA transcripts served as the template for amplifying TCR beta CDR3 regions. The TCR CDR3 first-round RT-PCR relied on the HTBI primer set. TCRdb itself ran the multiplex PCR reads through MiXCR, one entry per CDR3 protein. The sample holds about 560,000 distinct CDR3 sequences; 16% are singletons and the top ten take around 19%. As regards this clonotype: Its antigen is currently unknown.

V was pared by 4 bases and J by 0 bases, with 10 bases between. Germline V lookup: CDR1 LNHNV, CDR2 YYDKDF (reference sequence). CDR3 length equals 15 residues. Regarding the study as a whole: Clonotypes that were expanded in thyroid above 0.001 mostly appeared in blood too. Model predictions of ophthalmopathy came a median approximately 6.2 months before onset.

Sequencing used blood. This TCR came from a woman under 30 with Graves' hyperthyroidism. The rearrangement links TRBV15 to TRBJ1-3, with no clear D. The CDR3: CATSKRRNSGNTIYF. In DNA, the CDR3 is TGTGCCACCAGCAAGCGACGGAACTCTGGAAACACCATATATTTT.